This T cell receptor beta chain was captured by sequencing in a study of response to subunit inactivated influenza vaccine. Each CDR3 protein is one row after TCRdb ran MiXCR on the RT-PCR reads. In the table there are approximately 570,000 distinct CDR3 sequences, less than 10% of which are singletons. This clonotype has more than one count but fewer than ten. The sample consisted of PBMCs from blood, taken about 23 months after vaccination. This TCR came from a man between 50 and 69 years old who received an inactivated influenza vaccine.

This chain's CDR3 is CASSLSGPGGGIQYF. As DNA, the CDR3 is TGTGCCAGCAGCTTATCGGGCCCGGGAGGGGGCATTCAGTACTTC. The chain uses TRBV11-3 and TRBJ2-4; 8 bases are a match to TRBD2. The germline V gene has CDR1 SGHNT and CDR2 YENEEA. Trimming took 2 bases from V and 9 from J; bases not matched to a gene: 9. The CDR3 is made up of 15 amino acids.